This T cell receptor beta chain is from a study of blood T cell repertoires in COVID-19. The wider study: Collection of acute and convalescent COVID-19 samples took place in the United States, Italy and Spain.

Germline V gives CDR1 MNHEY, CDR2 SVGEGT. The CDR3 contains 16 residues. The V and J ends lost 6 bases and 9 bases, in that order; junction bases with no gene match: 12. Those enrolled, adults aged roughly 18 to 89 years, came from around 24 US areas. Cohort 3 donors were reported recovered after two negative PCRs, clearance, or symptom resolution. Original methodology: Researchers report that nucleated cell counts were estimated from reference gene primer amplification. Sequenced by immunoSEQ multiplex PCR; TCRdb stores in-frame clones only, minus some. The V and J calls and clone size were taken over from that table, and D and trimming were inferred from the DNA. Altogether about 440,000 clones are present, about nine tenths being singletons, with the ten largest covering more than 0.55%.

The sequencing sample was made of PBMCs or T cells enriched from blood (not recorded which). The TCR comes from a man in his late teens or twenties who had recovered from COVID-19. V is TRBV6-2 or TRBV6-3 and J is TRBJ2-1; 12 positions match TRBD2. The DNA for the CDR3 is TGTGCCAGCAGCCCTAACCCACCTAGCGGGGGGGCTGAGCAGTTCTTC. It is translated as CASSPNPPSGGAEQFF.